Listed below are T cell receptor beta chains from one sample, sequenced in a study of T cell changes during pregnancy in multiple sclerosis. The data were produced by immunoSEQ multiplex PCR, yet TCRdb's version contains in-frame clones alone and is incomplete. The table shows about 70,000 clones, with over 90% occurring only once. The sequenced sample was CD4+ T cells from peripheral blood mononuclear cells, obtained after pregnancy. The receptors were gathered from a female donor with multiple sclerosis, enrolled in a pregnancy study. CDR3s include the opening cysteine and the closing phenylalanine or tryptophan. Each record gives: CDR3 protein, J gene, V gene.

CASSPPGGPNTGELFF TRBJ2-2 TRBV9
CASSLDGRDGEKLFF TRBJ1-4 TRBV7-9
CASKQGASNQPQHF TRBJ1-5 TRBV10-2
CASSLARDTEAFF TRBJ1-1 TRBV5-1
CASSLGPARGAFF TRBJ1-1 TRBV5-1
CASSLRRTGGATNEKLFF TRBJ1-4 TRBV7-2
CASSLEGVKNIQYF TRBJ2-4 TRBV7-9
CASSKRIRGSGSLGDKNIQYF TRBJ2-4 TRBV21-1
CASSEQVNYGYTF TRBJ1-2 TRBV10-1
CASSLDRNTGELFF TRBJ2-2 TRBV6-4
CASSLRGNPRETQYF TRBJ2-5 TRBV7-2
CAWSVLLRASGENTGELFF TRBJ2-2 TRBV30
CASSIGTEGSPLHF TRBJ1-6 TRBV11-3
CASSVGPRQEYEQYF TRBJ2-7 TRBV5-1
CASSSVTGYTEAFF TRBJ1-1 TRBV27
CASSSGTNTEAFF TRBJ1-1 TRBV5-1
CAWSKKGHYGYTF TRBJ1-2 TRBV30